The count of the clone carrying this T cell receptor beta chain is one. The antigen is undetermined. Donors comprised only Caucasian adults living in Nashville, Tennessee. Over several immunoSEQ plates, each subset's genomic DNA was distributed in even portions. Clones were sequenced by immunoSEQ multiplex PCR, and TCRdb holds only the in-frame ones, with some missing. The sample has 1.5 million to 1.9 million clones, about 98% seen once; the top ten hold 0.4% to 0.45%. These data come from a study of shared clonotypes between healthy human individuals. Study details: Per donor, three plates held CD4 naive cells, three held CD4 memory, two held CD8 naive and one held CD8 memory.

V lost 6 bases and J lost 3; bases outside the gene matches: 16. The CDR3 is 18 amino acids. CDR1 and CDR2 from the germline V gene are SGHTA and FQGNSA. Whole-study results and caveats: Rarefaction analysis demonstrated incomplete sorted-subset sequencing notwithstanding large depth.

The genes are TRBV7-2 and TRBJ2-7; 11 nucleotides match TRBD1. The receptor was derived from a man aged 25 to 40 in good health. The specimen was naive CD4+ T cells sorted from blood. Subset denoted: CD45RA+ positively selected. Here the CDR3 reads CASSSKRRTGTGGYEQYF. For the CDR3, the DNA is TGTGCCAGCAGTTCAAAAAGGAGGACCGGGACAGGGGGCTACGAGCAGTACTTC.